This TCR beta chain originates from a study of blood T cell repertoires in COVID-19. About the research overall: Donors in the United States, Italy and Spain gave samples during acute or convalescent COVID-19.

The length of the CDR3 is 14 residues. Germline V CDR1 and CDR2: KGHSH, LQKENI. V lost 2 bases, J lost 8 bases, and 12 bases lay in between. Study processing details: Quantification of nucleated cells was approximated via reference gene primer amplification. The repertoire was sequenced with immunoSEQ multiplex PCR; TCRdb's copy has only in-frame clones and lacks some. Clone size and the V and J calls come from that table; the DNA yielded D and trimming. The repertoire consists of approximately 250,000 clones, with nearly 85% occurring once and the leading ten covering roughly 5%. Specimen: peripheral blood. This receptor was taken from a human donor in a cohort sampled during active COVID-19. V usage is TRBV18 and J usage is TRBJ1-4, with D perhaps matching TRBD1 (5 bases). The DNA for the CDR3 is TGTGCCAGCTCACCAACGATGGGGGGGGAAAAACTGTTTTTT. Its translation: CASSPTMGGEKLFF. Complete variable domain (other parts from reference TRBV18 and TRBJ1-4): NAGVMQNPRHLVRRRGQEARLRCSPMKGHSHVYWYRQLPEEGLKFMVYLQKENIIDESGMPKERFSAEFPKEGPSILRIQQVVRGDSAAYFCASSPTMGGEKLFFGSGTQLSVL.